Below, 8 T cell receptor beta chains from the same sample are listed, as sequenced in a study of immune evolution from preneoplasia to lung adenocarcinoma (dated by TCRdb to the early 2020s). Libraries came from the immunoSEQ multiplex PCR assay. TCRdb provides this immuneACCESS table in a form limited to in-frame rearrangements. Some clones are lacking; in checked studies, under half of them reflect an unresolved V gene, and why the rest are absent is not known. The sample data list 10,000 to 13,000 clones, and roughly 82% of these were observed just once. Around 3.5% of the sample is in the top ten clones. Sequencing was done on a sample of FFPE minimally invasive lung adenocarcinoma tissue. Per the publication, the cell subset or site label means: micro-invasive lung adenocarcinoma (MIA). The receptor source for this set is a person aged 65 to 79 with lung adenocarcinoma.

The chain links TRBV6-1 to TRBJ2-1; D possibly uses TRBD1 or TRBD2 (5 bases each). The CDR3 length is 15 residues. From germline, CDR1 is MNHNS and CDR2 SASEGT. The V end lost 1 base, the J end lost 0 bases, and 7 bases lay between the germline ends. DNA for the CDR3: TGTGCCAGCAGTGAAGAGGGGAGCTCCTACAATGAGCAGTTCTTC. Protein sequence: CASSEEGSSYNEQFF.

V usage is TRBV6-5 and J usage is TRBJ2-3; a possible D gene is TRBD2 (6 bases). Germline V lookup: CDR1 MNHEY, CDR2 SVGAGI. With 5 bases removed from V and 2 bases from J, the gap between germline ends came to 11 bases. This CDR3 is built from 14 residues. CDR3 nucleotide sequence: TGTGCCAGCAGTCTCCGGGACTCCACAGATACGCAGTATTTT. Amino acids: CASSLRDSTDTQYF.

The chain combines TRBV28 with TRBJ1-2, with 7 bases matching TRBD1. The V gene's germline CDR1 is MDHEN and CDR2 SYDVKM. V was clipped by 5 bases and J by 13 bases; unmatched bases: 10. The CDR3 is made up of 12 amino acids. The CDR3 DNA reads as TGTGCCAGCAGTAGTACAGGGGTCGATCCCACCTTC. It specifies CASSSTGVDPTF.

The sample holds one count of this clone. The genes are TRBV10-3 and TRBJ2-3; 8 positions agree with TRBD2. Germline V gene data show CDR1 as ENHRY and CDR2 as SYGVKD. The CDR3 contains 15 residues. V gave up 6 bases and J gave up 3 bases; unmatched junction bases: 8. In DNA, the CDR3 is TGTGCCATCAGGGGGGGGGTAGCGGGGACAGATACGCAGTATTTT. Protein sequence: CAIRGGVAGTDTQYF.

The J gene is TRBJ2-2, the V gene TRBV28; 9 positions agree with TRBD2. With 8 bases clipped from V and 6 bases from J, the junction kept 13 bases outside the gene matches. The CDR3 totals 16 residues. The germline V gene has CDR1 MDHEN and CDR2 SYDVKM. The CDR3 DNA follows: TGTGCCAGCGGCTATAGCGGGAGCCTACCAGCCGGGGAGCTGTTTTTT. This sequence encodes CASGYSGSLPAGELFF.

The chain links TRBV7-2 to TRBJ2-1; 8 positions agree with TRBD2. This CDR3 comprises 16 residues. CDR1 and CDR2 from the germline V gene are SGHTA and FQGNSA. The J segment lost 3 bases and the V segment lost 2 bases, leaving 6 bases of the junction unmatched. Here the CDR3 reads CASSLLPGGNYNEQFF. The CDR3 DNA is TGTGCCAGCAGCTTACTCCCGGGGGGGAACTACAATGAGCAGTTCTTC.

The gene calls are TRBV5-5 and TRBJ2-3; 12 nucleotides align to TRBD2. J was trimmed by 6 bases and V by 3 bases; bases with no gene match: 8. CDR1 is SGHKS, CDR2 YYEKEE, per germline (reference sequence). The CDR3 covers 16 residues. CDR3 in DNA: TGTGCCAGCAGCTCGGGACTAGCGGGTGGATACGATACGCAGTATTTT. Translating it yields CASSSGLAGGYDTQYF.

The CDR3 protein is CASSLNLRSPLHF. In nucleotides, the CDR3 is TGTGCCAGCAGCCTAAATCTGAGGTCACCCCTCCACTTT. The gene calls are TRBV7-9 and TRBJ1-6; unclear D gene. Trimming pared 5 bases from V and 10 bases from J, leaving 12 bases between. The CDR3 loop spans 13 amino acids. Germline V gene sequence: CDR1 SEHNR, CDR2 FQNEAQ (reference sequence).